This T cell receptor beta chain was found in a study of blood T cell repertoires in COVID-19. Clones were read by immunoSEQ multiplex PCR, and TCRdb kept only the in-frame ones, dropping some. The table has about 170,000 clones, around nine tenths seen once. CDR1 is SEHNR and CDR2 is FQNEAQ in the germline V gene (reference sequence). The junction had 6 bases not matched to a gene; V was cut back by 4 bases and J by 5 bases. There are 15 residues in the CDR3. Sequences were obtained from peripheral blood. This receptor was obtained from a woman aged 80 or over with COVID-19, enrolled during active disease. This chain joins TRBV7-9 and TRBJ2-7; TRBD2 matches at 12 bases. The CDR3 protein is CASSSSGRALDEQYF. DNA of the CDR3: TGTGCCAGCAGCTCTAGCGGGAGGGCCCTCGACGAGCAGTACTTC. The entire variable domain, with the rest obtained from reference TRBV7-9 and TRBJ2-7, is as follows: DTGVSQNPRHKITKRGQNVTFRCDPISEHNRLYWYRQTLGQGPEFLTYFQNEAQLEKSRLLSDRFSAERPKGSFSTLEIQRTEQGDSAMYLCASSSSGRALDEQYFGPGTRLTVT.